Each of the 2 T cell receptor beta chains below was sequenced from the same sample in a study of response to subunit inactivated influenza vaccine. TCRdb reprocessed the RT-PCR reads via MiXCR and lists one record per CDR3 protein. The top ten clones hold about a tenth of a sample with about 300,000 distinct CDR3 sequences, approximately 21% of them seen once. Sequenced here: PBMCs from blood, sampled about 20 months after vaccination. These receptors all come from a man aged 50-75 years who received an inactivated influenza vaccine.

This clonotype has only a few counts. V usage is TRBV30 and J usage is TRBJ1-1; D remains unclear. CDR1 and CDR2 (germline): GTSNPN, SVGIG (reference sequence). The V end was cut by 1 base, the J end by 4 bases, with 13 bases between. The CDR3 loop spans 14 amino acids. CDR3 bases: TGTGCCTGGAGTGCCTTACCCTTGGGCACTGAAGCTTTCTTT. Its translation is CAWSALPLGTEAFF. Filled out from reference TRBV30 and TRBJ1-1, the complete variable domain reads SQTIHQWPATLVQPVGSPLSLECTVEGTSNPNLYWYRQAAGRGLQLLFYSVGIGQISSEVPQNLSASRPQDRQFILSSKKLLLSDSGFYLCAWSALPLGTEAFFGQGTRLTVV.

In this sample, this clonotype turned up a few times. This rearrangement joins TRBV6-4 to TRBJ2-3; perhaps TRBD2 as D (6 bases). This CDR3 spans 16 amino acids. Germline CDR1 is MRHNA and CDR2 is SNTAGT. V gave up 0 bases and J gave up 1 base, with 11 bases separating them. As DNA, the CDR3 is TGTGCCAGCAGTGACTCGGGGGGTAGTGGCACAGATACGCAGTATTTT. Its protein is CASSDSGGSGTDTQYF.